This T cell receptor beta chain was identified during a study of blood T cell repertoires in COVID-19. Study-level background: COVID-19 samples, acute and convalescent, were from the United States, Italy and Spain.

The CDR3 has 17 residues. The germline V and J ends were trimmed by 0 bases and 5 bases, with 16 bases remaining between them. Germline assignment: CDR1 LGHNA and CDR2 YSLEER. Only one count was recorded for this clone. Per the original methods: For nucleated cells, counts were estimated from reference gene primer amplification. Sequencing was performed with immunoSEQ multiplex PCR; in TCRdb, only in-frame clones are kept and a portion is missing. The V and J calls and clone size were taken over from that table, and D and trimming were inferred from the DNA. Here the sample spans 200,000 to 250,000 clones, approximately 80% being singletons.

The clonotype was recovered from a woman of 80 years or more with acute or convalescent COVID-19. The genes are TRBV4-3 and TRBJ1-4, with D tentatively TRBD1 (5 bases). The sample comprised peripheral blood. CDR3 protein: CASSQDGTGGKNEKLFF. CDR3 in DNA: TGCGCCAGCAGCCAAGACGGGACGGGGGGTAAAAATGAAAAACTGTTTTTT.